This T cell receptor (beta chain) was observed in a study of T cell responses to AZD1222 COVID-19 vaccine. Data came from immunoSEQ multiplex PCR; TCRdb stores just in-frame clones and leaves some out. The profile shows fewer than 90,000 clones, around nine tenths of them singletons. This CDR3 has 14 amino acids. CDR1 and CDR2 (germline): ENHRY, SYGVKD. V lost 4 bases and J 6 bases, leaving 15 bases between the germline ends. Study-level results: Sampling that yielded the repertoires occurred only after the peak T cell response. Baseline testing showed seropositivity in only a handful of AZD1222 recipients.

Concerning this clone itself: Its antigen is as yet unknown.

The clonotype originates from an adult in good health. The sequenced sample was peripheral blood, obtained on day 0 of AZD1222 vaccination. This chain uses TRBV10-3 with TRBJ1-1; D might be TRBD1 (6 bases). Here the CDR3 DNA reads TGTGCCATCAGTGGCCCACAGGGTATGGCTGAAGCTTTCTTT. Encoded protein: CAISGPQGMAEAFF.